Below, one TCR beta chain is given with its context. The sample comes from a study of blood T cell repertoires in COVID-19. Across the study: The samples span acute and convalescent COVID-19 from the United States, Italy and Spain. Nucleic acid was either cDNA or gDNA, and it came from T cells, B-cell-depleted T cells, or PBMCs.

Trimming shortened V by 1 base and J by 3 bases, and 12 bases separated the two germline ends. The V gene's germline CDR1 is LNHDA and CDR2 SQIVND (reference sequence). The CDR3 extends over 15 amino acids. Measured with immunoSEQ multiplex PCR; TCRdb has only the in-frame clones, and not every one. This sample has some 390,000 clones, with around 87% found just once. Participants came from about 23 US areas, aged about 18 to 95 years. Sequencing input: PBMCs or T cells enriched from blood (not recorded which). This chain uses TRBV19 with TRBJ1-1; a weak D match, TRBD1 (5 bases). The receptor's source is a young man who had recovered from COVID-19. The DNA of the CDR3 is TGTGCCAGTAGTATAGTATCAGGGTGGGACACTGAAGCTTTCTTT. Its translation is CASSIVSGWDTEAFF. The full variable domain, completed using reference TRBV19 and TRBJ1-1, is DGGITQSPKYLFRKEGQNVTLSCEQNLNHDAMYWYRQDPGQGLRLIYYSQIVNDFQKGDIAEGYSVSREKKESFPLTVTSAQKNPTAFYLCASSIVSGWDTEAFFGQGTRLTVV.